The 11 T cell receptor beta chains given below trace back to one sample, sequenced in a study of tumor and adjacent non-tumor tissue in lung cancer. Three rounds of nested PCR, following a modified ARM-PCR protocol, produced the TCRbeta library. TCRdb passed the multiplex PCR reads through MiXCR, listing each CDR3 protein once. The table records about 50,000 distinct CDR3 sequences, 60% to 80% of them present only once. RNA was extracted from bulk tissue without any cell sorting. The normal lung tissue was taken more than 3 cm from the tumor edge. Sequencing used distant non-tumor lung tissue. The origin of the receptors is a woman in her sixties with non-small cell lung cancer.

This clonotype was detected a few times. The chain joins TRBV11-3 to TRBJ2-3; D is possibly TRBD1 (7 bases). V was cut by 3 bases and J by 4 bases, with 11 bases left in between. This CDR3 is built from 14 residues. Germline V CDR1 and CDR2: SGHNT, YENEEA. The CDR3 loop reads CASSFGGTADTQYF. The CDR3 DNA reads TGTGCCAGCAGCTTTGGGGGGACAGCAGATACGCAGTATTTT.

By proportion, this clonotype is medium-sized. This chain joins TRBV12-3 or TRBV12-4 and TRBJ2-1; no clear D gene. The CDR3 consists of 14 residues. Trimming took 1 base from V and 4 from J, leaving 8 bases between them. CDR3 DNA sequence: TGTGCCAGCAGTTTAGAATTTGGGTACAATGAGCAGTTCTTC. The encoded protein is CASSLEFGYNEQFF.

This sequence joins TRBV11-3 and TRBJ2-1, with TRBD2 matching 11 bases. The CDR3 spans 20 residues. With 5 bases clipped from V and 1 base from J, the junction kept 16 bases outside the gene matches. Germline V gives CDR1 SGHNT, CDR2 YENEEA. The CDR3 sequence: CASSPKQGLAGLGSYNEQFF. CDR3 nucleotide sequence: TGTGCCAGCAGCCCTAAACAAGGACTAGCGGGTCTAGGATCCTACAATGAGCAGTTCTTC.

This clonotype was detected once. Because the CDR3 is missing its conserved closing phenylalanine or tryptophan, this is likely a read error. The DNA is omitted, as the CDR3 cannot be located on it reliably, and the CDR3 follows TCRdb's listing. The rearrangement uses TRBV6-2 or TRBV6-3 and TRBJ2-4. Germline CDR1 and CDR2: MNHEY and SVGEGT. 13 amino acids form the CDR3, both terminal residues included. This CDR3 is CASSYDIQNIQHI.

Of note for this clonotype: The junction departs from germline at one end; a sequencing error may be responsible. The V and J genes are TRBV29-1 and TRBJ1-2; 9 nucleotides agree with TRBD1. The CDR3 has 14 amino acids. Germline values: CDR1 SQVTM, CDR2 ANQGSEA. The CDR3 loop is CSMNPTGGKNGYMF. The DNA of the CDR3 is TGCAGCATGAATCCGACAGGGGGAAAGAATGGCTACATGTTC.

This clonotype is medium-sized within its sample. The chain carries TRBV28 and TRBJ1-2; the D gene is possibly TRBD1 (6 bases). The germline V gene has CDR1 MDHEN and CDR2 SYDVKM. The CDR3 sequence is 15 residues long. V was pared by 0 bases and J by 0 bases, with 8 bases between. The DNA for the CDR3 is TGTGCCAGCAGTTTATGGGGGGCGTCTAACTATGGCTACACCTTC. This translates into CASSLWGASNYGYTF.

This clonotype has only one observation. At one end the junction does not follow the germline gene, possibly because of a read error. The chain combines TRBV20-1 with TRBJ2-2; D might be TRBD1 or TRBD2, each matching 5 bases. Germline V gene data show CDR1 as DFQATT and CDR2 as SNEGSKA (reference sequence). CDR3 size: 16 residues. Written as DNA, the CDR3 is TGCAGTGCTAGAGATTTCAACAGGCCGAAGACCGGGGAGCTGCTTTTT. Its protein is CSARDFNRPKTGELLF.

In regard to this clonotype: A much more abundant neighbour one base away suggests this may be a read error. The conserved phenylalanine or tryptophan normally closing the CDR3 is absent here, so this likely arose from a read error. The genes are TRBV28 and TRBJ1-2; D unresolved. The length of the CDR3 is 13 residues. Germline CDR1 reads MDHEN; CDR2 reads SYDVKM. V lost 6 bases and J lost 3, with 11 bases in between. The CDR3 nucleotides read TGTGCCAGCAGCCAACAAGAGGACTATGGCTACACCCTC. Amino acids: CASSQQEDYGYTL.

In its sample, this clonotype is medium-sized (0.01 to 0.1%). As DNA, the CDR3 is TGTGCCAGCAGTTACAAGGCTAGCGGGGGTTACAATGAGCAGTTCTTC. The encoded protein is CASSYKASGGYNEQFF. V gene TRBV6-5 combines with J gene TRBJ2-1, with 10 bases lining up with TRBD2. CDR1 and CDR2 from the germline V gene are MNHEY and SVGAGI. This CDR3 comprises 16 residues. The J segment lost 4 bases and the V segment lost 2 bases, leaving 5 bases of the junction unmatched.

As concerns this clonotype: A junction boundary mismatches the germline segment, possibly from a read error. The V and J genes are TRBV6-5 and TRBJ2-5; D gene uncertain. This CDR3 has 13 amino acids. The germline gives CDR1 MNHEY, CDR2 SVGAGI. CDR3 in amino acids: CARSYDNQETQYF. The CDR3, as DNA: TGTGCCAGAAGTTACGACAACCAAGAGACCCAGTACTTC.

This clonotype has a count of ten or more. The chain carries TRBV7-8 and TRBJ2-7, with D maybe TRBD1 (6 bases). V was trimmed by 1 base and J by 5 bases, leaving 15 bases between them. The CDR3 is 15 residues long. Germline-derived CDR1 and CDR2 are SGHVS and FQNEAQ. CDR3 region: CASSLVGTPYDEQYF. The CDR3 nucleotides read TGTGCCAGCAGCTTAGTCGGGACACCTTACGACGAGCAGTACTTC. The whole variable domain, remainder taken from reference TRBV7-8 and TRBJ2-7, is GAGVSQSPRYKVAKRGQDVALRCDPISGHVSLFWYQQALGQGPEFLTYFQNEAQLDKSGLPSDRFFAERPEGSVSTLKIQRTQQEDSAVYLCASSLVGTPYDEQYFGPGTRLTVT.